This entry features one T cell receptor (beta chain) sequence. TCRdb's table, derived via immunoSEQ multiplex PCR, lists solely in-frame clones and lacks some. The sample shows around 29,000 clones, approximately 88% of them seen only once. The data originate from a study of blood T cell repertoires in COVID-19. Study details: PBMCs, B-cell-depleted T cells, or T cells provided the cDNA or gDNA that made up the material.

Between the trimmed V and J ends, which lost 0 bases and 2 bases, there was a span of 7 bases. The CDR3 covers 15 residues. Germline CDR1 is LGHNA and CDR2 is YNFKEQ. The gene calls are TRBV4-2 and TRBJ1-4; D gene unclear. The clonotype was recovered from a man in his 70s with active COVID-19. Sequenced sample: peripheral blood. The CDR3 bases are TGTGCCAGCAGCCAAGAGAGGGCCACTAATGAAAAACTGTTTTTT. Amino acids: CASSQERATNEKLFF.